A selection of T cell receptor beta chains follows, all from one sample in a study of synovial regulatory T cells in juvenile arthritis. Generated by immunoSEQ multiplex PCR, the TCRdb table keeps only in-frame clones and is missing some. This specimen shows roughly 9,800 clones; the ten leading clones hold over 0.3%. What was sequenced was Treg cells from blood. The receptors here all came from a donor under 30 with juvenile idiopathic arthritis. Both conserved end residues are part of each CDR3.

j_gene: TRBJ2-5; v_gene: TRBV20-1; CDR3aa: CSASRMETQYF
j_gene: TRBJ2-1; v_gene: TRBV10-3; CDR3aa: CAISESNRRDTNEQFF
j_gene: TRBJ2-3; v_gene: TRBV7-8; CDR3aa: CASSSKPGPRIPDTQYF
j_gene: TRBJ2-5; v_gene: TRBV6-1; CDR3aa: CASRSGSGISETQYF
j_gene: TRBJ2-7; v_gene: TRBV9; CDR3aa: CASSGGQGDEQYF
j_gene: TRBJ2-4; v_gene: TRBV6-1; CDR3aa: CASSESGSGRAKNIQYF
j_gene: TRBJ2-5; v_gene: TRBV19; CDR3aa: CASSYSGQPTQYF
j_gene: TRBJ2-7; v_gene: TRBV4-1; CDR3aa: CATNVLWGVAGGSSDYEQYF
j_gene: TRBJ1-2; v_gene: TRBV6-1; CDR3aa: CASSDASGRNYGYTF
j_gene: TRBJ2-1; v_gene: TRBV18; CDR3aa: CASSPLRTSGRALNEQFF
j_gene: TRBJ1-5; v_gene: TRBV6-1; CDR3aa: CASSSVRVGNQPQHF
j_gene: TRBJ2-3; v_gene: TRBV7-8; CDR3aa: CASSLGQPLLGDTQYF
j_gene: TRBJ1-1; v_gene: TRBV18; CDR3aa: CASSQIPTGGRTEAFF
j_gene: TRBJ2-2; v_gene: TRBV5-1; CDR3aa: CASSLERVGELFF
j_gene: TRBJ2-1; v_gene: TRBV6-1; CDR3aa: CASSEGWRLYNEQFF
j_gene: TRBJ2-2; v_gene: TRBV11-2; CDR3aa: CASSFLASGSKTGELFF
j_gene: TRBJ2-7; v_gene: TRBV4-1; CDR3aa: CASSQDDRFPYEQYF
j_gene: TRBJ2-6; v_gene: TRBV7-8; CDR3aa: CASSTRGSGANVLTF
j_gene: TRBJ1-1; v_gene: TRBV11-2; CDR3aa: CASSLASGEAFF
j_gene: TRBJ1-2; v_gene: TRBV11-2; CDR3aa: CASSLGAYYGYTF
j_gene: TRBJ1-2; v_gene: TRBV7-8; CDR3aa: CASSPVGTVRSYGYTF
j_gene: TRBJ2-1; v_gene: TRBV10-3; CDR3aa: CAISAGRDEQFF
j_gene: TRBJ2-2; v_gene: TRBV19; CDR3aa: CASSIARELGTGELFF
j_gene: TRBJ1-2; v_gene: TRBV7-5; CDR3aa: CVRSLEGGRRYGYTF
j_gene: TRBJ2-7; v_gene: TRBV11-2; CDR3aa: CASSLRGAFTYEQYF
j_gene: TRBJ1-2; v_gene: TRBV7-9; CDR3aa: CASSTGQGNYGYTF